A single sample gave rise to the 21 T cell receptor beta chains below, sequenced in a study of T cells in Graves' hyperthyroidism and ophthalmopathy. From RNA transcripts, TCR beta CDR3 regions were amplified. With the HTBI primer set, the TCR CDR3 went through a first round of RT-PCR. TCRdb ran MiXCR on the multiplex PCR reads and lists one entry per CDR3 protein. The repertoire holds around 430,000 distinct CDR3 sequences, with 15% as singletons. The material sequenced was blood. These TCRs come from a woman under 40 with Graves' hyperthyroidism.

The rearrangement links TRBV4-1 to TRBJ2-7; 10 nucleotides align to TRBD2. This CDR3 contains 15 residues. J was trimmed by 2 bases and V by 0 bases; bases with no gene match: 1. Per germline, CDR1 MGHRA and CDR2 YSYEKL. The CDR3 sequence: CASSQELAGTYEQYF. The CDR3 bases are TGCGCCAGCAGCCAAGAACTAGCGGGAACCTACGAGCAGTACTTC.

This clonotype was picked up many times. The chain couples TRBV28 to TRBJ2-7; 9 nucleotides agree with TRBD1. Unmatched junction bases numbered 9, after V lost 5 bases and J lost 4 bases. The CDR3 contains 15 residues. Germline values: CDR1 MDHEN, CDR2 SYDVKM. The CDR3 region is CASSILTGGIYEQYF. DNA of the CDR3: TGTGCCAGCAGTATCCTGACAGGGGGAATATACGAGCAGTACTTC.

The chain employs TRBV19 and TRBJ1-5, with 9 bases fitting TRBD1. CDR1 LNHDA and CDR2 SQIVND come from the germline V gene (reference sequence). Trimming took 7 bases from V and 7 from J; bases not matched to a gene: 5. This CDR3 has 13 amino acids. Here the CDR3 DNA reads TGTGCCAGTACAACAGGGGGCAGGCAGCCCCAGCATTTT. Translation: CASTTGGRQPQHF. Complete variable domain (other parts from reference TRBV19 and TRBJ1-5): DGGITQSPKYLFRKEGQNVTLSCEQNLNHDAMYWYRQDPGQGLRLIYYSQIVNDFQKGDIAEGYSVSREKKESFPLTVTSAQKNPTAFYLCASTTGGRQPQHFGDGTRLSIL.

This chain connects TRBV4-1 to TRBJ2-1; weak D call: TRBD2 (6 bases). Germline lookup yields CDR1 MGHRA and CDR2 YSYEKL. V lost 1 base to trimming and J lost 3 bases, with 13 bases between them. This CDR3 contains 16 residues. The CDR3 nucleotides are TGCGCCAGCAGCCAAGTTGCGGGGATTGGCTACAATGAGCAGTTCTTC. The encoded protein is CASSQVAGIGYNEQFF.

This clonotype has at least ten counts. The chain joins TRBV20-1 to TRBJ1-1; 7 nucleotides agree with TRBD1. This CDR3 contains 16 residues. Trimming took 1 base from V and 0 from J; bases not matched to a gene: 8. Germline CDR1 is DFQATT and CDR2 is SNEGSKA (reference sequence). The CDR3 loop reads CSARGQGLLLNTEAFF. The CDR3 coding sequence is TGCAGTGCTAGAGGACAGGGCCTGCTTTTGAACACTGAAGCTTTCTTT.

This clonotype was detected a few times. Possible read error: a much larger clone is one base away. The chain carries TRBV2 and TRBJ2-3; D is possibly TRBD2 (6 bases). CDR3 size: 20 residues. Germline V gene sequence: CDR1 SNHLY, CDR2 FYNNEI. The CDR3 region has the DNA TGTGCCAGCAGTCCCTACGGATACTTTGAGGGCGATAGCGGAACAGATACGCGGTATTTT. Translating it yields CASSPYGYFEGDSGTDTRYF.

The chain joins TRBV15 to TRBJ2-7; D is possibly TRBD2 (6 bases). The germline CDR1 and CDR2 sequences are LNHNV and YYDKDF (reference sequence). The germline V and J ends were trimmed by 0 bases and 0 bases, with 9 bases remaining between them. CDR3 size: 15 residues. CDR3 protein: CATSRDAGLSYEQYF. The CDR3, as DNA: TGTGCCACCAGCAGAGATGCGGGACTCTCCTACGAGCAGTACTTC.

The V gene is TRBV7-9, the J gene TRBJ2-4; tentatively, D is TRBD2 (5 bases). CDR1 SEHNR and CDR2 FQNEAQ come from the germline V gene (reference sequence). CDR3 length: 15 amino acids. Trimming pared 5 bases from V and 9 bases from J, leaving 20 bases between. This chain's CDR3 is CASSKKNTVEGIQYF. CDR3 bases: TGTGCCAGCAGCAAAAAAAATACTGTAGAGGGCATTCAGTACTTC.

For this clonotype: Just one base apart from a much larger clone, this may be a read error. The chain recombines TRBV24-1 with TRBJ1-1, with unresolved D. This CDR3 region has 14 residues. V was cut by 1 base and J by 3 bases, with 8 bases left in between. Germline assignment: CDR1 KGHDR and CDR2 SFDVKD. CDR3 DNA sequence: TGTGCCACCAGTGATTTTGAGGGTCACACTGAAGCTTTCTTT. Its protein is CATSDFEGHTEAFF.

Ten or more counts support this clonotype. The chain couples TRBV6-5 to TRBJ2-5; no reliable D call. This CDR3 is built from 15 residues. The V and J ends lost 1 base and 0 bases respectively, with 9 bases between them. Germline lookup yields CDR1 MNHEY and CDR2 SVGAGI. The CDR3 sequence: CASSYWPANQETQYF. CDR3 bases: TGTGCCAGCAGTTACTGGCCAGCAAACCAAGAGACCCAGTACTTC.

There are many counts of this clonotype. This sequence joins TRBV12-3 or TRBV12-4 and TRBJ2-5; D is unclear. The V end lost 7 bases, the J end lost 5 bases, and 14 bases lay between the germline ends. This CDR3 region has 13 residues. In nucleotides, the CDR3 is TGTGCCAGCACCCCACTTTCTAGGGAGACCCAGTACTTC. Translating gives CASTPLSRETQYF.

V gene TRBV3-1 combines with J gene TRBJ2-5, with D possibly TRBD2 on 5 matching bases. Trimming pared 4 bases from V and 2 bases from J, leaving 14 bases between. CDR1 is LGHDT, CDR2 YNNKEL, per germline (reference sequence). The CDR3 is made up of 15 amino acids. CDR3 nucleotides: TGTGCCAGCAGCCTCGGCCAGAGGGAGCAAGAGACCCAGTACTTC. It codes for CASSLGQREQETQYF.

There are many counts of this clonotype. The chain employs TRBV20-1 and TRBJ1-1; 8 nucleotides align to TRBD1. There are 13 residues in the CDR3. Unmatched junction bases numbered 7, after V lost 5 bases and J lost 5 bases. The V gene's germline CDR1 is DFQATT and CDR2 SNEGSKA (reference sequence). CDR3 protein: CSAQTGVGTEAFF. The CDR3, as DNA: TGCAGTGCTCAGACAGGGGTCGGGACTGAAGCTTTCTTT.

This chain uses TRBV28 with TRBJ2-3, with TRBD1 as a possible D gene (5 bases). Per the germline V gene, CDR1 is MDHEN and CDR2 is SYDVKM. V was cut by 8 bases and J by 5 bases, with 20 bases left in between. This CDR3 has 15 residues. The CDR3 reads CASRSGNRLGDTQYF. The CDR3 DNA sequence: TGTGCCAGCCGATCAGGGAACCGACTGGGAGATACGCAGTATTTT.

The chain links TRBV6-6 to TRBJ2-4, with D maybe TRBD1 (5 bases). Germline CDR1 MNHNY, CDR2 SVGAGI (reference sequence). The V end was cut by 0 bases, the J end by 8 bases, with 14 bases between. The CDR3 covers 15 residues. Here the CDR3 DNA reads TGTGCCAGCAGTTACTCGATCGGCAGGGCTGACATTCAGTACTTC. This encodes CASSYSIGRADIQYF.

The V and J genes are TRBV28 and TRBJ1-1, with D possibly matching TRBD1 (5 bases). Germline V gives CDR1 MDHEN, CDR2 SYDVKM. The CDR3 contains 13 residues. With 6 bases removed from V and 11 bases from J, the gap between germline ends came to 19 bases. CDR3 sequence (DNA): TGTGCCAGCAGCCCGGGGACGATGGTGAACGCTTTCTTT. Residues: CASSPGTMVNAFF.

The table lists this clonotype with a few counts. The V and J genes are TRBV6-1 and TRBJ1-5, with 7 bases fitting TRBD1. The CDR3 has 13 residues. Germline V gene data show CDR1 as MNHNS and CDR2 as SASEGT. V lost 7 bases to trimming and J lost 7 bases; unmatched junction nucleotides: 7. This CDR3 is CASTEGARQPQHF. The CDR3 bases are TGTGCCAGCACCGAGGGGGCTAGGCAGCCCCAGCATTTT.

This clonotype was counted a few times. The chain joins TRBV4-1 to TRBJ2-7; possible D gene TRBD2, 7 bases. V was cut by 4 bases and J by 7 bases, with 17 bases left in between. Per the germline V gene, CDR1 is MGHRA and CDR2 is YSYEKL. This CDR3 contains 14 residues. The CDR3 region is CASSPRRGGEEQYF. CDR3 coding DNA: TGCGCCAGCAGCCCACGCAGAGGGGGGGAAGAGCAGTACTTC.

Ten or more counts support this clonotype. The CDR3 loop is CASSTDAGLAGGSNEQFF. Written as DNA, the CDR3 is TGTGCCAGCAGCACAGACGCTGGACTAGCGGGAGGGAGCAATGAGCAGTTCTTC. V is TRBV13 and J is TRBJ2-1, with 15 bases lining up with TRBD2. Germline-derived CDR1 and CDR2 are PRHDT and FYEKMQ (reference sequence). CDR3 size: 18 residues. The ends lost 5 bases at V and 6 bases at J; junction bases unmatched: 11. The complete variable domain, with remaining parts taken from reference TRBV13 and TRBJ2-1, reads AAGVIQSPRHLIKEKRETATLKCYPIPRHDTVYWYQQGPGQDPQFLISFYEKMQSDKGSIPDRFSAQQFSDYHSELNMSSLELGDSALYFCASSTDAGLAGGSNEQFFGPGTRLTVL.

This clonotype showed up just a few times. A single base separates this from a much larger clone, so it may be a read error. This chain connects TRBV28 to TRBJ2-7; 7 bases are a match to TRBD1. V lost 6 bases to trimming and J lost 2 bases; unmatched junction nucleotides: 10. The length of the CDR3 is 15 residues. Germline V gene sequence: CDR1 MDHEN, CDR2 SYDVKM. CDR3 loop: CASRDTGTVAYEQYF. The CDR3 region has the DNA TGTGCCAGCAGGGACACCGGGACAGTAGCCTACGAGCAGTACTTC.

This chain joins TRBV27 and TRBJ1-6, with D maybe TRBD1 (6 bases). Per the germline V gene, CDR1 is MNHEY and CDR2 is SMNVEV (reference sequence). This CDR3 spans 17 amino acids. V lost 5 bases, J lost 0 bases, and 14 bases lay in between. CDR3 in amino acids: CASSRRQDRSYNSPLHF. The CDR3 DNA follows: TGTGCCAGCAGTCGGAGACAGGACCGCTCCTATAATTCACCCCTCCACTTT.